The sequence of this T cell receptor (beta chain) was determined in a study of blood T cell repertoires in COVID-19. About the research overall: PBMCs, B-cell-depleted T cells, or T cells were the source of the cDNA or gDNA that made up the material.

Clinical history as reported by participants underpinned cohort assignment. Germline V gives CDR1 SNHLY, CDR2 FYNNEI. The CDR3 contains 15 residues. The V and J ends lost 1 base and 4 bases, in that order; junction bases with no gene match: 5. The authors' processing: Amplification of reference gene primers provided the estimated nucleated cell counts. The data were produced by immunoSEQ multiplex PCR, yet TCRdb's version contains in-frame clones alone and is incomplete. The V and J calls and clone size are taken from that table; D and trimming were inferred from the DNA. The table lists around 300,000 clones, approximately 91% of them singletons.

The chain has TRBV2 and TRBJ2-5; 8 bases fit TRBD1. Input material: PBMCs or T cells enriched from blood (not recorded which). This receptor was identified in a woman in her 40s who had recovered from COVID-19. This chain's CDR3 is CASSEEVTGGETQYF. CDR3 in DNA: TGTGCCAGCAGTGAAGAGGTTACAGGGGGAGAGACCCAGTACTTC. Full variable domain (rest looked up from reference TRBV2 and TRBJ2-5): EPEVTQTPSHQVTQMGQEVILRCVPISNHLYFYWYRQILGQKVEFLVSFYNNEISEKSEIFDDQFSVERPDGSNFTLKIRSTKLEDSAMYFCASSEEVTGGETQYFGPGTRLLVL.